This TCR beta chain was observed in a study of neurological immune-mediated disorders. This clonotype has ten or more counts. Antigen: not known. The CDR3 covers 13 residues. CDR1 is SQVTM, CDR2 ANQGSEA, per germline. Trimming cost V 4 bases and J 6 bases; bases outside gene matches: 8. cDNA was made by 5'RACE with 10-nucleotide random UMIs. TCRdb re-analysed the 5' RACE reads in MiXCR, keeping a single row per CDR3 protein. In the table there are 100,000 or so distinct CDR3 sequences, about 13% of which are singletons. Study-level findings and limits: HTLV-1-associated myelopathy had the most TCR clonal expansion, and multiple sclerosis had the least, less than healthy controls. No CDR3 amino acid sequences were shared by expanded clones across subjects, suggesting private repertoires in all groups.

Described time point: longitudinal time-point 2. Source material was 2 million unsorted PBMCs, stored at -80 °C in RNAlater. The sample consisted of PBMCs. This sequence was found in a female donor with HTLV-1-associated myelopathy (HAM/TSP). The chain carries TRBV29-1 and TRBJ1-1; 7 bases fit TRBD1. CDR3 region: CSVGQGRTAEAFF. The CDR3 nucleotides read TGCAGCGTTGGACAGGGAAGAACGGCTGAAGCTTTCTTT.